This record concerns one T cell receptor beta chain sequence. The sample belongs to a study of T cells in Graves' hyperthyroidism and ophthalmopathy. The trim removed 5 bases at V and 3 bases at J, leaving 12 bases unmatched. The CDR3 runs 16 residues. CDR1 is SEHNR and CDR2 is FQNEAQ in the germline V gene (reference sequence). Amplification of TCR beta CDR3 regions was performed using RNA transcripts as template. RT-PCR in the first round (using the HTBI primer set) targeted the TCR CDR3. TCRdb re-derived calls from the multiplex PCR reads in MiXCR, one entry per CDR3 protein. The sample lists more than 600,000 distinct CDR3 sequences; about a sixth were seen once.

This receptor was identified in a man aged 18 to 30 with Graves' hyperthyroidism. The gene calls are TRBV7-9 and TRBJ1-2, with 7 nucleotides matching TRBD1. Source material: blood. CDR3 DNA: TGTGCCAGCAGCCCTGGGAGGGGGCTCGACTACTATGGCTACACCTTC. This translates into CASSPGRGLDYYGYTF.